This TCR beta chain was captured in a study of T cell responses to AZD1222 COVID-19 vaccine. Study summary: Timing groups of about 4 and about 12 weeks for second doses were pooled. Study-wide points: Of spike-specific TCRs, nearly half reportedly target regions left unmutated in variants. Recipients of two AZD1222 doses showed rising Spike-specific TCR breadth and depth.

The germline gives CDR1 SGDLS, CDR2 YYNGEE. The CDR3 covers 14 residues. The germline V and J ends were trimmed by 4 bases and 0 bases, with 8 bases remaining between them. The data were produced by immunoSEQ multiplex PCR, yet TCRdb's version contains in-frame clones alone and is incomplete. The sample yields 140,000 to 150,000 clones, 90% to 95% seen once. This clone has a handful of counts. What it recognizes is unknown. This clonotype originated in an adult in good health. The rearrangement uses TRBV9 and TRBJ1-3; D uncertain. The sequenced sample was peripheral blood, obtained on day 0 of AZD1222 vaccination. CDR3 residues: CASSRTGSGNTIYF. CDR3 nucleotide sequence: TGTGCCAGCAGCCGGACGGGCTCTGGAAACACCATATATTTT. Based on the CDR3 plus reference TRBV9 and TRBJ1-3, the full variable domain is DSGVTQTPKHLITATGQRVTLRCSPRSGDLSVYWYQQSLDQGLQFLIQYYNGEERAKGNILERFSAQQFPDLHSELNLSSLELGDSALYFCASSRTGSGNTIYFGEGSWLTVV.